This T cell receptor beta chain emerged from a study of CD8+CD57+ T cells in acquired aplastic anemia. Study-wide results and caveats: Both patients and controls carried the same twenty-nine CD8+ CDR3 sequences.

The CDR3 runs 17 residues. Germline CDR1 reads MNHEY; CDR2 reads SVGAGI. V was cut by 2 bases and J by 1 base, with 12 bases left in between. Genomic DNA was employed as the template in profiling TCR beta VDJ and CDR3. One entry per CDR3 protein results from TCRdb running MiXCR on the reads. The sample lists around 200,000 distinct CDR3 sequences; 48% were seen once. The authors sequenced patients whose flow cytometry had shown CD8+CD57+ cell expansion. With no exception, the patients had severe acquired aplastic anemia. Comment on this clonotype: The antigen remains undetermined.

The TCR originated in a human donor with aplastic anemia. Sequenced sample: sorted CD4+, CD8+, or CD8+CD57+ T cells (not recorded which) from PBMCs. V usage is TRBV6-5 and J usage is TRBJ2-6, with a weak D call TRBD2 (5 bases). In nucleotides, the CDR3 is TGTGCCAGCAGTTACAGGAGGCTAAGATCTGGGGCCAACGTCCTGACTTTC. It encodes CASSYRRLRSGANVLTF.